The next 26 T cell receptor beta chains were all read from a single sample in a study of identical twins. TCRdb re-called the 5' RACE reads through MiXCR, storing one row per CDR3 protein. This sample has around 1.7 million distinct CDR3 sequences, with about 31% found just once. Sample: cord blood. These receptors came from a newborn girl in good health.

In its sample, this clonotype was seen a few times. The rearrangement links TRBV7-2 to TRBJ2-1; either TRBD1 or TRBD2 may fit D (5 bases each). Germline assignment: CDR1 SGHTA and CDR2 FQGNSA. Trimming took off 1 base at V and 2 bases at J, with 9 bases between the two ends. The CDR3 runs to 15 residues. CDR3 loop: CASSLVGAPYNEQFF. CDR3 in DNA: TGTGCCAGCAGCTTAGTCGGGGCGCCCTACAATGAGCAGTTCTTC.

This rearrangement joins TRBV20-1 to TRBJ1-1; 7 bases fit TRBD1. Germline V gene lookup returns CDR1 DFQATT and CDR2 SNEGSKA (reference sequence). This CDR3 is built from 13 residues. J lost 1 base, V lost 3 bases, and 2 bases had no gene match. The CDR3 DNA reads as TGCAGTGCTAGGGGGACAGAGAACACTGAAGCTTTCTTT. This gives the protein CSARGTENTEAFF.

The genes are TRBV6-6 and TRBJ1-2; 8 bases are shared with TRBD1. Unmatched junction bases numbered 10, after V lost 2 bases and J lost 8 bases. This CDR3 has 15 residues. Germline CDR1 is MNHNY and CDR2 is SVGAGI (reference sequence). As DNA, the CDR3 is TGTGCCAGCAGTTACGGACAGGGAGAGGTCTGGGGCTACACCTTC. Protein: CASSYGQGEVWGYTF.

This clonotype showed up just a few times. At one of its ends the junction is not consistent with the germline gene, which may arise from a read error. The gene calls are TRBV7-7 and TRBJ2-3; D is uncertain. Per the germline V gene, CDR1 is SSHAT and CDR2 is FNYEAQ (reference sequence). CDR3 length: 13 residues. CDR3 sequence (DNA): TGTGCTAGCAGCTTAGAGGCAAGAGATACGCAGTATTTT. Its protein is CASSLEARDTQYF.

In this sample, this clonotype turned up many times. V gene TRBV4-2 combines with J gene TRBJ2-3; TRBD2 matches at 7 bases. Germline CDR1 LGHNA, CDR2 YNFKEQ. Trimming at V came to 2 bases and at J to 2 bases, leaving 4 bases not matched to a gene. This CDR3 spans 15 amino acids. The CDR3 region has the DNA TGTGCCAGCAGCCAACCCGGGACTACCACAGATACGCAGTATTTT. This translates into CASSQPGTTTDTQYF.

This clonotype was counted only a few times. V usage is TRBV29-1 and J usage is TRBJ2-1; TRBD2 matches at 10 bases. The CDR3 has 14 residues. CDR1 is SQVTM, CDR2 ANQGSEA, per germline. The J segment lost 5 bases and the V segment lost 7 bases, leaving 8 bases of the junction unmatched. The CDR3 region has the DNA TGCAGCGGAGCCGGACTAGCGGATAACAATGAGCAGTTCTTC. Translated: CSGAGLADNNEQFF.

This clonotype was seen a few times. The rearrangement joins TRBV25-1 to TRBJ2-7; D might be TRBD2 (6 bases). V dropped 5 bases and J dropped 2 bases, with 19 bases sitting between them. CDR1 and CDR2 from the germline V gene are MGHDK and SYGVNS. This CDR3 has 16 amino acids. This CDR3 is CASSLGGGSQPYEQYF. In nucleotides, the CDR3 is TGTGCCAGCAGTTTGGGGGGAGGAAGCCAACCCTACGAGCAGTACTTC.

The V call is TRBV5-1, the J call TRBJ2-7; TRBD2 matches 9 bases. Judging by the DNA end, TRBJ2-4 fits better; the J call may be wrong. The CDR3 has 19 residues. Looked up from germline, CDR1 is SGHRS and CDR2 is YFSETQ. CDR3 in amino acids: CASSLPRGELAGAKNIQYF. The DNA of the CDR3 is TGCGCCAGCAGCTTGCCAAGGGGGGAACTAGCGGGAGCCAAAAACATTCAGTACTTC.

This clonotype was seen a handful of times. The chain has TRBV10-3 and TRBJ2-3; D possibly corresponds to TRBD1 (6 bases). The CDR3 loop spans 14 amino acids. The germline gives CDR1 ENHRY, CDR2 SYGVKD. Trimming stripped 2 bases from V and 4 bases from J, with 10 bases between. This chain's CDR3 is CAISEVRGADTQYF. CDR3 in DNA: TGTGCCATCAGTGAGGTCAGGGGCGCAGATACGCAGTATTTT.

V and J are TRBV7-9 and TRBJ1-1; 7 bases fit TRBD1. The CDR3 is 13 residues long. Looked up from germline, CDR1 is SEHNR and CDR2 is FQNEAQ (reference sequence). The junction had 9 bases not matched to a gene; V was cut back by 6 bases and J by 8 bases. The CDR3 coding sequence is TGTGCCAGCAGATCGGCCAGGGGGACAGAAGCTTTCTTT. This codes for CASRSARGTEAFF.

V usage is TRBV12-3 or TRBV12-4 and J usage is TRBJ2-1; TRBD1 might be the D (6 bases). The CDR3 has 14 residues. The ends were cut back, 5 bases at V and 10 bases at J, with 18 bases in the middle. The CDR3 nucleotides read TGTGCCAGCAGTAACAGGGACGGCTCCTACGAGCAGTTCTTC. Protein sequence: CASSNRDGSYEQFF.

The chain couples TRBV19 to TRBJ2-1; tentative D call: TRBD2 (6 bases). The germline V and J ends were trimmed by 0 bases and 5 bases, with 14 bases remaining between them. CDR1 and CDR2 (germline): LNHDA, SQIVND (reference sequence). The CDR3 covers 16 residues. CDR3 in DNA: TGTGCCAGTAGTATAGATAAAAGGGGAGGCCACAATGAGCAGTTCTTC. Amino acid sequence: CASSIDKRGGHNEQFF.

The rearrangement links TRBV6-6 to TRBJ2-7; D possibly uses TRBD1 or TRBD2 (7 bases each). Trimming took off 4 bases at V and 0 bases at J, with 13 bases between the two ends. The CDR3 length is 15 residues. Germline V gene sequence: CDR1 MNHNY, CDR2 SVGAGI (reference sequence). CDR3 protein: CASSSQGGSSYEQYF. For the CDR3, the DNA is TGTGCCAGCAGTTCTCAGGGGGGGAGCTCCTACGAGCAGTACTTC.

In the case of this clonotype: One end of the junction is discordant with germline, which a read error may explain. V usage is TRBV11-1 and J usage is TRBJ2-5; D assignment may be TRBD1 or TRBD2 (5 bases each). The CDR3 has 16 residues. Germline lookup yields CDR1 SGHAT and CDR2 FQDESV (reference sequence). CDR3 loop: CACSLGPPGFQETQYF. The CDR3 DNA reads TGTGCCTGCAGCTTGGGACCCCCCGGCTTCCAAGAGACCCAGTACTTC.

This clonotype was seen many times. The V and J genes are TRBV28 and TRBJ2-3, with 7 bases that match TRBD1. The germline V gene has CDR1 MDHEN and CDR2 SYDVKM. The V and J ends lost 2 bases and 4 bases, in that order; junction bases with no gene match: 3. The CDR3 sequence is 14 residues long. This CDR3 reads CASSLGQVPDTQYF. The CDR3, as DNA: TGTGCCAGCAGTTTAGGACAGGTACCAGATACGCAGTATTTT. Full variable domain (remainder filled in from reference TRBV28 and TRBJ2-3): DVKVTQSSRYLVKRTGEKVFLECVQDMDHENMFWYRQDPGLGLRLIYFSYDVKMKEKGDIPEGYSVSREKKERFSLILESASTNQTSMYLCASSLGQVPDTQYFGPGTRLTVL.

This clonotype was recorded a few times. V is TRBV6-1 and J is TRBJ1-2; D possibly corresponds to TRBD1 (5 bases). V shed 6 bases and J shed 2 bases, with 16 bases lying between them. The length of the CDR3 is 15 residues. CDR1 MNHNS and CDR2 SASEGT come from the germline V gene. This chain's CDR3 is CASRGGDGLNYGYTF. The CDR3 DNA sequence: TGTGCCAGCAGGGGGGGGGACGGATTGAACTATGGCTACACCTTC.

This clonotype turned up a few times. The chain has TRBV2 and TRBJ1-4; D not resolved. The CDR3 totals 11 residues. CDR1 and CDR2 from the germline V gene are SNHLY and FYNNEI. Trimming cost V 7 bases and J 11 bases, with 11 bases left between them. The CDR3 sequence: CASTRMGKLFF. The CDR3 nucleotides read TGTGCCAGCACTAGAATGGGTAAACTGTTTTTT.

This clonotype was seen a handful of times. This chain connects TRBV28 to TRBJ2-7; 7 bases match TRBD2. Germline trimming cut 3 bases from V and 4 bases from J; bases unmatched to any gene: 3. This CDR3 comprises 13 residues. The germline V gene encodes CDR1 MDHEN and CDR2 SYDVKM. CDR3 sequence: CASSFSGFYEQYF. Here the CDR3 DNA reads TGTGCCAGCAGTTTTAGCGGGTTTTACGAGCAGTACTTC.

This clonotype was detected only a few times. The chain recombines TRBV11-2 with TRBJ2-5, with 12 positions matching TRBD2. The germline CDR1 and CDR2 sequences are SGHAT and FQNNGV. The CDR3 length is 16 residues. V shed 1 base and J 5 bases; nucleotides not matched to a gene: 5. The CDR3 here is CASSLGSGTSGETQYF. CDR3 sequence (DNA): TGTGCCAGCAGCTTAGGATCCGGGACTAGCGGGGAGACCCAGTACTTC.

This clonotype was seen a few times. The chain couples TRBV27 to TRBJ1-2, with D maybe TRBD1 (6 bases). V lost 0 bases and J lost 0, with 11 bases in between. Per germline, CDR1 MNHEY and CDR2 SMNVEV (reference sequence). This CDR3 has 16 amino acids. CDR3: CASSLSPGVSNYGYTF. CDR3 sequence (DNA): TGTGCCAGCAGTTTATCTCCAGGGGTGTCTAACTATGGCTACACCTTC.

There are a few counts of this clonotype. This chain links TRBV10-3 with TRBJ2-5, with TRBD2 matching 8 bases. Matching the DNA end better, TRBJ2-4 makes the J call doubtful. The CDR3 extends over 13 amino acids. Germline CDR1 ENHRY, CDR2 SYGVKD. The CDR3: CAISPTSVGIQYF. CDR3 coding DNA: TGTGCCATCAGTCCGACTAGCGTGGGCATTCAGTACTTC.

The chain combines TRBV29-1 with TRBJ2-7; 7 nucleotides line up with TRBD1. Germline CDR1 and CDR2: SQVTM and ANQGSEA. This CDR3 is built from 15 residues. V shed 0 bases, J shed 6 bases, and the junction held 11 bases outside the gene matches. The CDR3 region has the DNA TGCAGCGTTGAAGAGAGACAGGGATTCTATGGCGAGCAGTACTTC. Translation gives CSVEERQGFYGEQYF.

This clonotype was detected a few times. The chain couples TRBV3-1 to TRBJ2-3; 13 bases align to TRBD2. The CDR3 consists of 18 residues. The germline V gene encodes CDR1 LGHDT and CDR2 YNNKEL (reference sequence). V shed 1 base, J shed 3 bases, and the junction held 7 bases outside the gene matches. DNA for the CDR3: TGTGCCAGCAGCCAAGGAGGACTAGCGGGAGTTGTAACAGATACGCAGTATTTT. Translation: CASSQGGLAGVVTDTQYF.

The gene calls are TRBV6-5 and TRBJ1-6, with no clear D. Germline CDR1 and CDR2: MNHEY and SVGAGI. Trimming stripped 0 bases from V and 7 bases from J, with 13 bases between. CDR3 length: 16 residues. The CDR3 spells CASSYSVSLGNSPLHF. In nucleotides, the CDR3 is TGTGCCAGCAGTTACTCGGTATCTCTAGGGAATTCACCCCTCCACTTT.

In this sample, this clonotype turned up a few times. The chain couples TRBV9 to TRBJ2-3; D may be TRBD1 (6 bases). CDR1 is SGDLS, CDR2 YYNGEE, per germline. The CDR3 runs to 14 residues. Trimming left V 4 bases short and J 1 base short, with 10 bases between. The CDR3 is CASSTRGGTDTQYF. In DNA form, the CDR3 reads TGTGCCAGCAGCACCAGGGGCGGCACAGATACGCAGTATTTT. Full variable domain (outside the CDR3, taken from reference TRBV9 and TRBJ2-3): DSGVTQTPKHLITATGQRVTLRCSPRSGDLSVYWYQQSLDQGLQFLIQYYNGEERAKGNILERFSAQQFPDLHSELNLSSLELGDSALYFCASSTRGGTDTQYFGPGTRLTVL.

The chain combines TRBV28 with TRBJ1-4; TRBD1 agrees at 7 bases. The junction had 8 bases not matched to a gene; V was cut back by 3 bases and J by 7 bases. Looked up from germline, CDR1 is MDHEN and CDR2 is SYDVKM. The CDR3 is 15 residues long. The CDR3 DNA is TGTGCCAGCAGTTTGGGAGGGGGCAGGGGTGAAAAACTGTTTTTT. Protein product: CASSLGGGRGEKLFF.